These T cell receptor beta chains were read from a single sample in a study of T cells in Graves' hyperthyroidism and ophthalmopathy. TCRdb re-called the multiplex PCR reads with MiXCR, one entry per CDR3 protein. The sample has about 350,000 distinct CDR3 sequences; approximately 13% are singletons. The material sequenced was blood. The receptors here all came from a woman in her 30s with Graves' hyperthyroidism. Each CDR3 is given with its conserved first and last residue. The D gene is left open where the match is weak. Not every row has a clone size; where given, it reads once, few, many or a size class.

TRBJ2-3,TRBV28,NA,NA,TGTGCCAGCAGTGGATTATCATCTAATAGCACAGATACGCAGTATTTT,CASSGLSSNSTDTQYF
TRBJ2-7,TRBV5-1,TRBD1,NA,TGCGCCAGCAGCTCCCGGGACAGGGTAGCCGGCGAGCAGTACTTC,CASSSRDRVAGEQYF
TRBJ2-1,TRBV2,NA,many,TGTGCCAGCAGTGACTCGAGCTCCTACAATGAGCAGTTCTTC,CASSDSSSYNEQFF
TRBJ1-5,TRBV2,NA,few,TGTGCCAGCAGGGGAGGAGGCAATCAGCCCCAGCATTTT,CASRGGGNQPQHF
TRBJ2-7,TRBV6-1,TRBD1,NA,TGTGCCAGCAGCATCGGACAGGGCGGCGAGCAGTACTTC,CASSIGQGGEQYF
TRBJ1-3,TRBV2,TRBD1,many,TGTGCCAGCAGTGGGACAGGGCTCTCTGGAAACACCATATATTTT,CASSGTGLSGNTIYF
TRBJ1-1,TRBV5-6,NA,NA,TGTGCCAGTACCCCCTATGATGGGCTGAACACTGAAGCTTTCTTT,CASTPYDGLNTEAFF
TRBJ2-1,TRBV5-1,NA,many,TGCGCCAGCAGCCGGCGGGCCGCCCAGGCGGAGAGTGAGCAGTTCTTC,CASSRRAAQAESEQFF
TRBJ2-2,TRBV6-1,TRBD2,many,TGTGCCACATCGGCTAGCGGGAGTAACACCGGGGAGCTGTTTTTT,CATSASGSNTGELFF
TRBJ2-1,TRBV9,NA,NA,TGTGCCAGCAGCCCGACGCCGTTCCCGAGCTCCTACAATGAGCAGTTCTTC,CASSPTPFPSSYNEQFF
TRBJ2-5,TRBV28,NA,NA,TGTGCCAGCAGGCTATCAGGGGACGAGACCCAGTACTTC,CASRLSGDETQYF
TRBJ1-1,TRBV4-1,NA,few,TGCGCCAGCAGCCTCGTGAGAGCTGACACTGAAGCTTTCTTT,CASSLVRADTEAFF
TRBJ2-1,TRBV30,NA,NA,TGTGCCTGGAGTGTTGCGGGGGCACCCTACAATGAGCAGTTCTTC,CAWSVAGAPYNEQFF
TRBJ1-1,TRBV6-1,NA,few,TGTGCCAGCAGAACTCAGGGGAACACTGAAGCTTTCTTT,CASRTQGNTEAFF
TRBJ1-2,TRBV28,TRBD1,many,TGTGCCAGCAGTTACCTACAGGGGGATTTTGGCTACACCTTC,CASSYLQGDFGYTF
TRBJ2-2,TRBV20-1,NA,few,TGCAGTGCCATGGCGGACACCGGGGAGCTGTTTTTT,CSAMADTGELFF
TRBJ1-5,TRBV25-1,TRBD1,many,TGTGCCAGCTCCCGGACAGGGATGGCCGGTCAGCCCCAGCATTTT,CASSRTGMAGQPQHF
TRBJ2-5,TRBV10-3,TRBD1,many,TGTGCCATCAGTGAGAGGGCACAGGGGCCTCGACAAGAGACCCAGTACTTC,CAISERAQGPRQETQYF
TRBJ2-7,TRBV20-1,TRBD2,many,TGCAGTGCTACAGGCAGAATTTATATGGGGAGGGACTACGAGCAGTACTTC,CSATGRIYMGRDYEQYF
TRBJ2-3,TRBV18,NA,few,TGTGCCAGCTCAGCAGCGGACAGCCCTAGCACAGATACGCAGTATTTT,CASSAADSPSTDTQYF
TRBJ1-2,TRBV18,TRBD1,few,TGTGCCAGCTCACCCGACTGGGACAGGGAACGGGGTGGCTACACCTTC,CASSPDWDRERGGYTF
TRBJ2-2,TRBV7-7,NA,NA,TGTGCTAGCAGCCCGGCCAAGGGATCCGGGGAGCTGCTTTTT,CASSPAKGSGELLF
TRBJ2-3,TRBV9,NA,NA,TGTGCCAGCAGCGCGCCCGACGCCACAGATACGCAGTATTTT,CASSAPDATDTQYF
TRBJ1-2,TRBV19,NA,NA,TGTGCCAGTAGTACCGACAGTAACTATGGCTACACCTTC,CASSTDSNYGYTF
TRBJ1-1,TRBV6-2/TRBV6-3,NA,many,TGTGCCAGCAGTTACTCTCCAGCCCGGGGTAACACTGAAGCTTTCTTT,CASSYSPARGNTEAFF
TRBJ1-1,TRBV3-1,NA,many,TGTGCCAGCAGCCAAACAGGGCTTGAAGCTTTCTTT,CASSQTGLEAFF
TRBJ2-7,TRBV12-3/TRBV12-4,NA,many,TGTGCCAGCAGCCGCACAGGGATGGGCGAGCAGTACTTC,CASSRTGMGEQYF
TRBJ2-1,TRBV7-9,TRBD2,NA,TGTGCCAGCAGCCTTAGGACTAGCGCGAAATACAATGAGCAGTTCTTC,CASSLRTSAKYNEQFF
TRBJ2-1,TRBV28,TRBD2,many,TGTGCCAGCAGTCCACCCCCGGGACTACACAATGAGCAGTTCTTC,CASSPPPGLHNEQFF
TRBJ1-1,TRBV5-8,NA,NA,TGTGCCAGCAGCTTTGGGGGGCGGAACACTGAAGCTTTCTTT,CASSFGGRNTEAFF
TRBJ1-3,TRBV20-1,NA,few,TGCAGCACCGGGACATATGGAAACACCATATATTTT,CSTGTYGNTIYF
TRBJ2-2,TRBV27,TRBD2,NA,TGTGCCAGCAGTTCCGGACTAGCGGGCTTGATAGGGGAGCTGTTTTTT,CASSSGLAGLIGELFF
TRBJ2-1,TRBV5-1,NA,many,TGCGCCAGCACAAGGGACTTCTCCTACAATGAGCAGTTCTTC,CASTRDFSYNEQFF
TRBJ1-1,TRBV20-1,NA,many,TGCAGTGCAGGGGAAGGAACTGAAGCTTTCTTT,CSAGEGTEAFF
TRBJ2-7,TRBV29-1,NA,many,TGCAGCGTTAGGAACACCCCCTACGAGCAGTACTTC,CSVRNTPYEQYF
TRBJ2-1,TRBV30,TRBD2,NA,TGTGCCTGGAGTGTAGGAGCGGGAGAAAATGAGCAGTTCTTC,CAWSVGAGENEQFF
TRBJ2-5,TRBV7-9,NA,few,TGTGCCAGCAGCCCCCGCGGGACACCGGACGTCACCCAGTACTTC,CASSPRGTPDVTQYF
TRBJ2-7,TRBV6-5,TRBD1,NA,TGTGCCAGCAGTTACCTCTCCGGGACAGGGCGACAATTGAGGGGGCAGTACTTC,CASSYLSGTGRQLRGQYF
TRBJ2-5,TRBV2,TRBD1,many,TGTGCCAGCAGACACATGACGACAGGGTGGCAAGAGACCCAGTACTTC,CASRHMTTGWQETQYF
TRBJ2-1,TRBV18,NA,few,TGTGCCAGCTCACCAATAGCGACCGGCGGTGAGCAGTTCTTC,CASSPIATGGEQFF
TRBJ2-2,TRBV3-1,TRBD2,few,TGTGCCAGCAGCGTAGTGGGGGGACTAGCGGGAGAAGGTACCGGGGAGCTGTTTTTT,CASSVVGGLAGEGTGELFF
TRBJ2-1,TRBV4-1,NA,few,TGCGCCAGCAGCCAAGAAGGGAGGAGCTCCTACAATGAGCAGTTCTTC,CASSQEGRSSYNEQFF
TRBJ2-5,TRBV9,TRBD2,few,TGTGCCAGCAGCGTGGGGGGGGGGAAAATAGAGACCCAGTACTTC,CASSVGGGKIETQYF
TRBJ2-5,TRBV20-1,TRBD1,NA,TGCAGTGTCCGCAGGGGGTACCAAGAGACCCAGTACTTC,CSVRRGYQETQYF
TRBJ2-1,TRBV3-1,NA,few,TGTGCCAGCAGCCAAGATTCGGCCACCAGCAGCAATGAGCAGTTCTTC,CASSQDSATSSNEQFF
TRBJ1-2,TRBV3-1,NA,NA,TGTGCCAGCAGCCAATATCCGGGTTTAGGCTACACCTTC,CASSQYPGLGYTF
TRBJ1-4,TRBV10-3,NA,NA,TGTGCCAGCCGGGCCACCAGGCCTAATGAAAAACTGTTTTTT,CASRATRPNEKLFF
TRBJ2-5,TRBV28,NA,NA,TGTGCCAGCAGTTCTCAATTCAAGGGCCAAGAGACCCAGTACTTC,CASSSQFKGQETQYF
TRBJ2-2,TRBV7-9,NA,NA,TGTGCCAGCAGCTTAAGAAAACAGTTTGTTCCCGGGGAGCTGTTTTTT,CASSLRKQFVPGELFF
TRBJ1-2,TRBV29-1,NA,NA,TGCAGCGTCCGCTGGCACGGAGCGATAGGCTACACCTTC,CSVRWHGAIGYTF
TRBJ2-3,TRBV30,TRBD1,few,TGTGCCTCAAATGAGGGGGCACATACAGATACGCAGTATTTT,CASNEGAHTDTQYF
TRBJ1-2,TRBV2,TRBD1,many,TGTGCCAGCAGCCAGACAGGGGATGGCTACACCTTC,CASSQTGDGYTF
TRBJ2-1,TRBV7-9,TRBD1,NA,TGTGCCAGCAGCCAGACAGGGAGTGAGCAGTTCTTC,CASSQTGSEQFF
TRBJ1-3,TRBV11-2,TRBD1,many,TGTGCCAGCAGCTGGGGGGGGACAGCTGGAAACACCATATATTTT,CASSWGGTAGNTIYF
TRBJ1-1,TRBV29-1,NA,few,TGCAGCGCTGAAGAGTCGACAGCCCACGGGTGGGCTTTCTTT,CSAEESTAHGWAFF